One sample yielded the 15 T cell receptor beta chains listed below, sequenced in a study of T cell responses to AZD1222 COVID-19 vaccine. The data were produced by immunoSEQ multiplex PCR, yet TCRdb's version contains in-frame clones alone and is incomplete. The sample has roughly 180,000 clones; approximately 93% are singletons. Sample: peripheral blood, taken 28 days after the second AZD1222 dose. These receptors were collected from an adult who received the AZD1222 COVID-19 vaccine.

This clone was counted between two and nine times. This chain joins TRBV7-2 and TRBJ2-7, with 7 bases matching TRBD2. Germline V lookup: CDR1 SGHTA, CDR2 FQGNSA. The CDR3 contains 16 residues. V gave up 4 bases and J gave up 2 bases; unmatched junction bases: 11. CDR3 protein: CASSSAPGLLPYEQYF. The CDR3 coding sequence is TGTGCCAGCAGCTCCGCCCCGGGACTACTCCCCTACGAGCAGTACTTC.

The gene calls are TRBV7-2 and TRBJ1-1; TRBD1 matches at 9 bases. The CDR3 covers 17 residues. After removal of 6 bases from V and 1 base from J, the junction contained 12 bases not matched to a gene. Germline V gene data show CDR1 as SGHTA and CDR2 as FQGNSA. The CDR3 region is CASSFSGTGLGNTEAFF. The CDR3 nucleotides are TGTGCCAGCAGTTTCTCCGGGACAGGGTTGGGGAACACTGAAGCTTTCTTT.

The rearrangement uses TRBV9 and TRBJ2-1, with 8 bases fitting TRBD2. This CDR3 has 15 residues. CDR1 is SGDLS, CDR2 YYNGEE, per germline. The V gene end was trimmed by 0 bases and the J gene end by 8 bases; junction bases not matched to a gene: 7. The CDR3 loop reads CASSVVEGLVDEQFF. Here the CDR3 DNA reads TGTGCCAGCAGCGTAGTAGAGGGACTAGTCGATGAGCAGTTCTTC.

The chain employs TRBV11-2 and TRBJ2-7; no firm D call. The germline gives CDR1 SGHAT, CDR2 FQNNGV. V lost 0 bases and J lost 4, with 4 bases in between. The CDR3 loop spans 12 amino acids. The CDR3 DNA reads TGTGCCAGCAGCTTAGAGCCTTACGAGCAGTACTTC. Its protein product is CASSLEPYEQYF.

The chain recombines TRBV12-3 or TRBV12-4 with TRBJ2-7, with D hard to call. Trimming took 5 bases from V and 1 from J, leaving 3 bases between them. The CDR3 spans 11 residues. CDR3 protein: CASSISYEQYF. The CDR3 coding sequence is TGTGCCAGCAGTATTTCCTACGAGCAGTACTTC.

The CDR3 nucleotides read TGTGCCACCAGTGATCCTTACAATGAGCAGTTCTTC. As protein: CATSDPYNEQFF. This chain links TRBV24-1 with TRBJ2-1, with D unresolved. The CDR3 runs to 12 residues. Germline V lookup: CDR1 KGHDR, CDR2 SFDVKD. V was cut by 3 bases and J by 4 bases, with 3 bases left in between.

J is TRBJ2-5 and V is TRBV6-2 or TRBV6-3, with D maybe TRBD1 (6 bases). Looked up from germline, CDR1 is MNHEY and CDR2 is SVGEGT. With 5 bases removed from V and 5 bases from J, the gap between germline ends came to 15 bases. The CDR3 runs to 14 residues. The CDR3 sequence is CASSTYRVGETQYF. CDR3 sequence (DNA): TGTGCCAGCAGTACTTACAGGGTGGGGGAGACCCAGTACTTC.

This clone appeared a single time. This chain uses TRBV30 with TRBJ2-7, with TRBD1 matching over 10 bases. The germline gives CDR1 GTSNPN, CDR2 SVGIG (reference sequence). This CDR3 has 14 residues. Trimming cost V 2 bases and J 7 bases; bases outside gene matches: 8. The CDR3 loop is CAWSSGQGTREQYF. The CDR3 DNA is TGTGCCTGGAGTTCGGGACAGGGGACCAGAGAGCAGTACTTC.

This chain connects TRBV13 to TRBJ1-2, with TRBD1 as a possible D gene (6 bases). CDR1 is PRHDT and CDR2 is FYEKMQ in the germline V gene (reference sequence). Between the trimmed V and J ends, which lost 6 bases and 0 bases, there was a span of 14 bases. This CDR3 contains 15 residues. Written as DNA, the CDR3 is TGTGCCAGCAGTACTTTGGGGGCCCCTAACTATGGCTACACCTTC. Encoded protein: CASSTLGAPNYGYTF.

The chain links TRBV30 to TRBJ2-7; 11 bases are shared with TRBD2. The CDR3 consists of 14 residues. V shed 1 base and J 8 bases; nucleotides not matched to a gene: 7. Germline V lookup: CDR1 GTSNPN, CDR2 SVGIG (reference sequence). CDR3 in DNA: TGTGCCTGGAGTGCCGGGACTAGCGGTACGAAGCAGTACTTC. Encoded protein: CAWSAGTSGTKQYF.

The rearrangement uses TRBV9 and TRBJ1-1; 7 bases are a match to TRBD1. Germline CDR1 SGDLS, CDR2 YYNGEE. Trimming removed 0 bases from V and 1 base from J; junction bases left unmatched: 3. This CDR3 spans 15 amino acids. The CDR3 nucleotides are TGTGCCAGCAGCGTAGGGTCAGGGGGGAACACTGAAGCTTTCTTT. This gives the protein CASSVGSGGNTEAFF.

J is TRBJ1-2 and V is TRBV4-3, with TRBD1 matching 7 bases. The germline V gene encodes CDR1 LGHNA and CDR2 YSLEER. J lost 8 bases, V lost 1 base, and 13 bases had no gene match. CDR3 length: 16 amino acids. CDR3 DNA: TGCGCCAGCAGCCAAGGGGCGACAGGGAATCGGGCAGGCTACACCTTC. Translation gives CASSQGATGNRAGYTF.

This clone is a singleton in its sample. The chain carries TRBV5-5 and TRBJ2-1; 10 positions agree with TRBD2. The junction had 10 bases not matched to a gene; V was cut back by 5 bases and J by 5 bases. The CDR3 runs 16 residues. Germline V gene lookup returns CDR1 SGHKS and CDR2 YYEKEE (reference sequence). CDR3 residues: CASRAGGKAGHNEQFF. Written as DNA, the CDR3 is TGTGCCAGCAGAGCGGGAGGGAAGGCAGGTCACAATGAGCAGTTCTTC.

The chain is built from TRBV30 and TRBJ2-1; D is ambiguous. CDR1 is GTSNPN and CDR2 is SVGIG in the germline V gene (reference sequence). This CDR3 spans 13 amino acids. Trimming shortened V by 0 bases and J by 9 bases, and 12 bases separated the two germline ends. The CDR3 spells CAWSVPVSLEQFF. DNA of the CDR3: TGTGCCTGGAGTGTACCCGTCTCTCTTGAGCAGTTCTTC.

This chain links TRBV7-3 with TRBJ2-1; 10 bases are shared with TRBD2. The junction had 11 bases not matched to a gene; V was cut back by 5 bases and J by 7 bases. The CDR3 has 16 residues. Per the germline V gene, CDR1 is SGHTA and CDR2 is FQGTGA. CDR3 amino acids: CASSLMVAGGSNEQFF. CDR3 coding DNA: TGTGCCAGCAGCCTGATGGTAGCGGGGGGAAGTAATGAGCAGTTCTTC.